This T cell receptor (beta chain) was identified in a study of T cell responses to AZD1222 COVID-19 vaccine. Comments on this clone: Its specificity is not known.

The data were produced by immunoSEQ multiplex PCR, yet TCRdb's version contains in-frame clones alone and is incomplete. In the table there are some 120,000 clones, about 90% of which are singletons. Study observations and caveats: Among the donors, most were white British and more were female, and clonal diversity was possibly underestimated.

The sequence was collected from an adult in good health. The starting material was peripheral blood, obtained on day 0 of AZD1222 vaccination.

CDR3 coding DNA: TGTGCCAGCAGTTCCGACAGTACAGGGTACACTGAAGCTTTCTTT. Residues: CASSSDSTGYTEAFF. This chain links TRBV6-5 with TRBJ1-1; D perhaps matches TRBD1 (6 bases). This CDR3 comprises 15 residues. V lost 4 bases and J lost 3, with 15 bases in between. Germline CDR1 MNHEY, CDR2 SVGAGI.